The clone carrying this T cell receptor beta chain was picked up many times. Its antigen is undetermined. As the method for making TCR beta libraries, quantitative 5'-RACE with molecular barcodes was used. Via MiXCR, TCRdb re-called the 5' RACE reads, giving one row per CDR3 protein. The repertoire holds approximately 300,000 distinct CDR3 sequences, with less than 10% as singletons. The data belong to a study of CD8 T cells in ankylosing spondylitis. Germline V lookup: CDR1 SGHNT, CDR2 YYREEE (reference sequence). V gave up 2 bases and J gave up 4 bases; unmatched junction bases: 6. This CDR3 contains 16 residues. Whole-study findings and limits: The study identified a TCR beta motif of under ten highly homologous variants that appeared characteristic of ankylosing spondylitis blood. Disease-linked clones bore a CD8+ phenotype and were relatively rare in peripheral blood. From matched ankylosing spondylitis synovial fluid, disease-linked clones were reportedly recovered at significantly enriched levels. Past studies reported some motif variants in reactive arthritis synovial fluid and blood.

The TCR was taken from a male donor with ankylosing spondylitis. Sequencing input: blood, either unsorted or a sorted T cell fraction (not recorded which). The V call is TRBV5-4, the J call TRBJ2-1; 10 bases are shared with TRBD2. The CDR3 reads CASSFGASGGYNEQFF. The CDR3 nucleotides are TGTGCCAGCAGCTTTGGGGCTAGCGGGGGTTACAATGAGCAGTTCTTC.